This TCR beta chain was observed in a study of blood T cell repertoires in COVID-19. Study information: Acute-phase and convalescent COVID-19 samples originated in the United States, Italy and Spain. The analysed material was cDNA or gDNA that came from T cells, B-cell-depleted T cells, or PBMCs.

CDR1 is LGHNA, CDR2 YNFKEQ, per germline. The CDR3 runs to 16 residues. The V segment lost 0 bases and the J segment 5 bases; nucleotides outside the gene matches: 8. Authors' processing steps: Nucleated cell number was recorded as an estimate derived from reference gene primer amplification. Profiling relied on immunoSEQ multiplex PCR, and the TCRdb table lists in-frame clones only, not all of them. That table furnishes V, J and clone size, whereas the DNA furnished D and trimming. The table lists tens of thousands of clones, 88% of them singletons. This receptor was taken from a human donor in a cohort sampled during active COVID-19. What was sequenced was peripheral blood. V and J are TRBV4-2 and TRBJ2-5, with 8 bases matching TRBD2. CDR3 sequence (DNA): TGTGCCAGCAGCCAAGACCCCTCGGGGGGGCGGGAGACCCAGTACTTC. Its translation: CASSQDPSGGRETQYF.